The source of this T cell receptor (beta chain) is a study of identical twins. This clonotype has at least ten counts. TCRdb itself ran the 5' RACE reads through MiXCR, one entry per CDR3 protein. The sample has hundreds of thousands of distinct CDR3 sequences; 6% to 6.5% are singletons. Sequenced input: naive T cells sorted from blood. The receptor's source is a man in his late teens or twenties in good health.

The CDR3, as DNA: TGTGCCAGCTCACCATACCACACCCTAGAAAGGGGCTACAATGAGCAGTTCTTC. Protein: CASSPYHTLERGYNEQFF. The chain links TRBV18 to TRBJ2-1; weak D call: TRBD1 (5 bases). The CDR3 length is 18 residues. CDR1 and CDR2 from the germline V gene are KGHSH and LQKENI. V lost 2 bases, J lost 3 bases, and 20 bases lay in between.